Described below is a single T cell receptor beta chain sequence and its context. The CDR3 is made up of 13 amino acids. Germline V gene sequence: CDR1 SGHTA, CDR2 FQGNSA. V shed 3 bases and J 11 bases; nucleotides not matched to a gene: 5. The data originate from a study of blood T cell repertoires in COVID-19. The assay was immunoSEQ multiplex PCR, and TCRdb's table has in-frame clones only and misses some. The data contain over 200,000 clones, approximately 92% of them singletons. The sequence came from a young adult with COVID-19, enrolled during active disease. The sequenced sample was peripheral blood. V and J are TRBV7-2 and TRBJ1-4; 8 bases map to TRBD1. The CDR3 DNA reads as TGTGCCAGCAGCTTTCTGGGACAGGCGAAACTGTTTTTT. Encoded protein: CASSFLGQAKLFF. Based on the CDR3 plus reference TRBV7-2 and TRBJ1-4, the full variable domain is GAGVSQSPSNKVTEKGKDVELRCDPISGHTALYWYRQSLGQGLEFLIYFQGNSAPDKSGLPSDRFSAERTGGSVSTLTIQRTQQEDSAVYLCASSFLGQAKLFFGSGTQLSVL.